This entry is about one T cell receptor (beta chain). The data originate from a study of ipilimumab plus nivolumab after autologous stem cell transplantation. Checkpoint therapy with ipilimumab 1 mg/kg began 14 to 28 days after transplant. The CDR3 runs 15 residues. Unmatched junction bases numbered 9, after V lost 7 bases and J lost 1 base. Per germline, CDR1 LNHDA and CDR2 SQIVND (reference sequence). Using immunoSEQ multiplex PCR, the repertoire was profiled, and TCRdb retains in-frame clones only, with some absent. The sample carries some 40,000 clones, nearly 95% recorded once. This chain links TRBV19 with TRBJ1-1; 7 nucleotides align to TRBD1. The source was PBMCs, collected in a trial of ipilimumab plus nivolumab as post-transplant consolidation. The TCR was taken from a male donor with multiple myeloma. The CDR3 nucleotides read TGTGCCAGTACGCTGGAATGGACAGGGAACACTGAAGCTTTCTTT. Its translation is CASTLEWTGNTEAFF.